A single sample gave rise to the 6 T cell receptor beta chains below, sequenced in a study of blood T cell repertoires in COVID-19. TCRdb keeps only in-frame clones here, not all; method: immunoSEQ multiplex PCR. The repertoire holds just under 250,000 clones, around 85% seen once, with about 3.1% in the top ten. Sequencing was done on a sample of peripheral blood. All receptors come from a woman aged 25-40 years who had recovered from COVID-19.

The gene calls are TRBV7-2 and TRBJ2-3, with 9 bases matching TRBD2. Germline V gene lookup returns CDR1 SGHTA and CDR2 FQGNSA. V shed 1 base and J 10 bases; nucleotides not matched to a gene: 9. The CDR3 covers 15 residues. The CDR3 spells CASSLVVAGAAPQYF. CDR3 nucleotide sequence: TGTGCCAGCAGCTTAGTCGTAGCGGGGGCGGCTCCGCAGTATTTT.

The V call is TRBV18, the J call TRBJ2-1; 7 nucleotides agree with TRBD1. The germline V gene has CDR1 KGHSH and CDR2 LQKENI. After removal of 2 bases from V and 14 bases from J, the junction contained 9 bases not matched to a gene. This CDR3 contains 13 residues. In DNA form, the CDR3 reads TGTGCCAGCTCACCAGGGCAGGGGGAGAGGAAGTTCTTC. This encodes CASSPGQGERKFF. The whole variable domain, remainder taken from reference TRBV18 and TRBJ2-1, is NAGVMQNPRHLVRRRGQEARLRCSPMKGHSHVYWYRQLPEEGLKFMVYLQKENIIDESGMPKERFSAEFPKEGPSILRIQQVVRGDSAAYFCASSPGQGERKFFGPGTRLTVL.

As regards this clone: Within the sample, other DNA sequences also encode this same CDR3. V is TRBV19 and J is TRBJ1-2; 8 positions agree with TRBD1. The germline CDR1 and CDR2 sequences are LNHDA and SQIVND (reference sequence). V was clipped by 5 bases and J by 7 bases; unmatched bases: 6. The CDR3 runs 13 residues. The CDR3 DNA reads TGTGCCAGTAGTTCCGGACAGGGCCGTGGCTACACCTTC. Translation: CASSSGQGRGYTF.

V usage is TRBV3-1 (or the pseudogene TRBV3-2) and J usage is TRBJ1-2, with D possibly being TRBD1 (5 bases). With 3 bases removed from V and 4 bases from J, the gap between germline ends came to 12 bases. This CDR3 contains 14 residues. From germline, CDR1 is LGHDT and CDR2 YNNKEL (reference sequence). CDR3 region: CASSQGRDSYGYTF. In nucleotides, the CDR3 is TGTGCCAGCAGCCAGGGTAGAGACAGCTATGGCTACACCTTC.

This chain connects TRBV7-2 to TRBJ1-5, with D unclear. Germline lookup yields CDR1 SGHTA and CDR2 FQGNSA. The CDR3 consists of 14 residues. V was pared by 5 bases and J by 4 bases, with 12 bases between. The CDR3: CASSAAGLNQPQHF. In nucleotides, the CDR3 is TGTGCCAGCAGCGCAGCGGGGTTGAATCAGCCCCAGCATTTT.

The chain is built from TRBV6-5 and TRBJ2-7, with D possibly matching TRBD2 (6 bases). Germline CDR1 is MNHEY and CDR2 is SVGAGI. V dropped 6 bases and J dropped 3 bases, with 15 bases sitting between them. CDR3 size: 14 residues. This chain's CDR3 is CASRKGTGGYEQYF. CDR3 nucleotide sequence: TGTGCCAGCAGGAAGGGGACCGGGGGCTACGAGCAGTACTTC.